This T cell receptor (beta chain) originates from a study of cytomegalovirus exposure and HLA in healthy donors. With respect to this clone: The antigen remains unidentified.

Study-wide results and caveats: Most TCR sequences were uncommon, yet certain public TCRs appeared in many donors. In vitro assays verified that three CMV-associated chains recognized CMV antigens specifically.

The CDR3 extends over 14 amino acids. V lost 5 bases and J lost 4, with 12 bases in between. Per the germline V gene, CDR1 is MNHEY and CDR2 is SMNVEV (reference sequence). Produced via immunoSEQ multiplex PCR; TCRdb's table is partial and in-frame only. The sample holds some 90,000 clones, around 90% seen once. Sequenced sample: PBMCs. The chain combines TRBV27 with TRBJ1-5, with D unclear. The sequence came from a woman aged 30 to 39 in good health and CMV-seronegative. CDR3 nucleotide sequence: TGTGCCAGCAGTCCGTGGGCAGATAATCAGCCCCAGCATTTT. Its translation is CASSPWADNQPQHF.